Included here is one T cell receptor (beta chain) sequence, with context. Antigen unknown. Hyperthyroidism, newly diagnosed and lasting under 2 months, affected patients aged 18 to 65. The study based diagnoses on clinical symptoms, serum thyroxine and TRAb, thyroid ultrasound and orbital computed tomography. RNA transcripts were the template for amplifying TCR beta CDR3 regions. The TCR CDR3 first-round RT-PCR relied on the HTBI primer set. TCRdb reprocessed the multiplex PCR reads with MiXCR, giving one entry per CDR3 protein. The table includes fewer than 450,000 distinct CDR3 sequences, about a sixth detected once. These data are taken from a study of T cells in Graves' hyperthyroidism and ophthalmopathy. Study summary: Blood from the periphery was taken at initial diagnosis, before any treatment. Study results and limitations: Model output signaled ophthalmopathy a median around 6.9 months ahead of onset.

The CDR3 length is 14 residues. CDR1 and CDR2 (germline): SEHNR, FQNEAQ (reference sequence). J gave up 0 bases and V 5 bases, and 2 bases lay outside the gene matches. J is TRBJ2-5 and V is TRBV7-9; 8 bases are shared with TRBD1. This receptor was taken from a woman aged 25 to 39 with Graves' hyperthyroidism that later progressed to Graves' ophthalmopathy. Material for sequencing was blood. The CDR3 is CASSPDRDQETQYF. CDR3 nucleotide sequence: TGTGCCAGCAGCCCGGACAGGGACCAAGAGACCCAGTACTTC.